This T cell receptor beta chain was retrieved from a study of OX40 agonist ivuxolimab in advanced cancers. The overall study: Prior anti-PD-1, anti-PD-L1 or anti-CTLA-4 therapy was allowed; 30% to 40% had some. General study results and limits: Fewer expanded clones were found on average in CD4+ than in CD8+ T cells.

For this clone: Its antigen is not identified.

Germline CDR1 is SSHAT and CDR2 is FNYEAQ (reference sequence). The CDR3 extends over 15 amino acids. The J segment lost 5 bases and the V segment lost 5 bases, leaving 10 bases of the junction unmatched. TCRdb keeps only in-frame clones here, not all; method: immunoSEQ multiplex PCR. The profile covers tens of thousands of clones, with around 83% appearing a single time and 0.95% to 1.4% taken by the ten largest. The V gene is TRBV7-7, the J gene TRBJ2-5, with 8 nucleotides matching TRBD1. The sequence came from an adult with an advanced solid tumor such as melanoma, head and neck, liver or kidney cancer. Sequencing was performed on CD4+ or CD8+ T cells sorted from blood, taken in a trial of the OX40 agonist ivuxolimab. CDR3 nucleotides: TGTGCCAGCAGCCCCCCGACAGGGGATGTGGAGACCCAGTACTTC. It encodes CASSPPTGDVETQYF.